The present TCR beta chain was sequenced within a study of blood T cell repertoires in COVID-19. The wider study: COVID-19 samples, acute and convalescent, were from the United States, Italy and Spain. PBMCs, B-cell-depleted T cells, or T cells were the source of the cDNA or gDNA that made up the material.

Per the authors' pipeline: Reference gene primer amplification gave estimated nucleated cell counts. Profiled with immunoSEQ multiplex PCR; TCRdb holds only in-frame clones, not every one. The DNA was the basis for D and trimming; V, J and clone size are from that table. Of nearly 250,000 clones in the sample, around nine tenths were seen once. Comment on this clone: Being one base from a much bigger clone, this may be a read error.

Sequencing was done on a sample of peripheral blood. This receptor was identified in a woman aged 60-70 years who had recovered from COVID-19.

The DNA of the CDR3 is TGTGCCAGCAGCGTCACTGACAGGGTAATGGACGGGAAGCTGTTTTTT. This encodes CASSVTDRVMDGKLFF. V usage is TRBV9 and J usage is TRBJ2-2, with 7 bases lining up with TRBD1. CDR1 and CDR2 (germline): SGDLS, YYNGEE. The CDR3 sequence is 16 residues long.